One and the same sample provided the 19 T cell receptor beta chains below, sequenced in a study of Graves' ophthalmopathy and Graves' hyperthyroidism. TCR beta CDR3 amplification used RNA transcripts. RT-PCR in the first round used HTBI primers; a second-round multiplex PCR followed. A single record per CDR3 protein comes from TCRdb applying MiXCR to the multiplex PCR reads. This sample yields about 700,000 distinct CDR3 sequences, of which over 40% are seen a single time; 3% to 4% belongs to the top ten. Material for sequencing was peripheral blood. These receptors came from an adult man with Graves' ophthalmopathy.

This clonotype was seen repeatedly, ten times or more. The genes are TRBV20-1 and TRBJ1-4, with TRBD1 as a possible D gene (5 bases). The CDR3 loop spans 13 amino acids. With 3 bases removed from V and 5 bases from J, the gap between germline ends came to 10 bases. Per germline, CDR1 DFQATT and CDR2 SNEGSKA (reference sequence). CDR3 sequence (DNA): TGCAGTGCTAGTAGACAGAGGAATGAAAAACTGTTTTTT. Its translation: CSASRQRNEKLFF.

The chain uses TRBV7-3 and TRBJ2-6; 10 nucleotides match TRBD1. V was pared by 2 bases and J by 4 bases, with 14 bases of the junction left unmatched. This CDR3 spans 20 amino acids. CDR1 SGHTA and CDR2 FQGTGA come from the germline V gene. The CDR3 DNA reads TGTGCCAGCAGCTTAGGACAGGGGGGACAGGACTTACCCGGGGCCAACGTCCTGACTTTC. Translation gives CASSLGQGGQDLPGANVLTF.

The sample holds many counts of this clonotype. The chain carries TRBV19 and TRBJ1-2; 7 nucleotides align to TRBD1. V shed 7 bases and J 6 bases; nucleotides not matched to a gene: 14. The germline gives CDR1 LNHDA, CDR2 SQIVND (reference sequence). This CDR3 comprises 15 residues. The CDR3 loop reads CASTLRSDRTHGYTF. CDR3 bases: TGTGCCAGTACCCTAAGGTCGGACAGGACCCATGGCTACACCTTC.

In this sample, this clonotype turned up many times. The chain is built from TRBV7-8 and TRBJ1-2, with 10 bases aligning to TRBD1. The CDR3 contains 14 residues. The ends lost 4 bases at V and 3 bases at J; junction bases unmatched: 2. Germline CDR1 is SGHVS and CDR2 is FQNEAQ. The CDR3 nucleotides read TGTGCCAGCAGCTCGGGACAGGGGTACTATGGCTACACCTTC. Amino acids: CASSSGQGYYGYTF.

V and J are TRBV11-1 and TRBJ2-1, with 11 bases fitting TRBD2. With 5 bases clipped from V and 2 bases from J, the junction kept 11 bases outside the gene matches. The length of the CDR3 is 18 residues. The germline gives CDR1 SGHAT, CDR2 FQDESV (reference sequence). The CDR3 region is CASSLPPRLAGTYNEQFF. Written as DNA, the CDR3 is TGTGCCAGCAGCCTCCCGCCCCGACTAGCGGGAACCTACAATGAGCAGTTCTTC.

The chain joins TRBV12-3 or TRBV12-4 to TRBJ2-5; D perhaps matches TRBD1 (6 bases). The CDR3 is made up of 16 amino acids. V lost 5 bases and J lost 5, with 21 bases in between. DNA for the CDR3: TGTGCCAGCAGTACCCCCGGGACATTGAGATCGGAGACCCAGTACTTC. As protein: CASSTPGTLRSETQYF.

The chain has TRBV7-9 and TRBJ1-2; no definite D call. The germline V and J ends were trimmed by 6 bases and 4 bases, with 6 bases remaining between them. Germline assignment: CDR1 SEHNR and CDR2 FQNEAQ (reference sequence). This CDR3 region has 11 residues. The CDR3 is CASRNPYGYTF. The DNA for the CDR3 is TGTGCCAGCAGGAATCCCTATGGCTACACCTTC.

Many counts were recorded for this clonotype. This chain uses TRBV12-3 or TRBV12-4 with TRBJ2-5; D perhaps matches TRBD2 (7 bases). The CDR3 contains 14 residues. V lost 7 bases to trimming and J lost 4 bases, with 16 bases between them. CDR3 residues: CASKLGGTPETQYF. The CDR3 bases are TGTGCCAGCAAATTGGGGGGGACACCAGAGACCCAGTACTTC.

About this clonotype: The conserved final phenylalanine or tryptophan is absent from the CDR3, which likely points to a read error. No DNA is shown, since the ends of the CDR3 on it are uncertain; the CDR3 is the one TCRdb lists. This chain uses TRBV7-2 with TRBJ1-4; TRBD1 is taken as the D call from the table, unchecked against the DNA. Germline V gene data show CDR1 as SGHTA and CDR2 as FQGNSA. The CDR3 is 11 amino acids in total, end residues counted. The CDR3 sequence: CASSRSRDRAY.

This chain links TRBV5-5 with TRBJ2-7, with TRBD2 identical over 12 bases. This CDR3 spans 14 amino acids. Trimming at V came to 7 bases and at J to 3 bases, leaving 5 bases not matched to a gene. Germline CDR1 reads SGHKS; CDR2 reads YYEKEE (reference sequence). CDR3 residues: CASRTSGTFYEQYF. CDR3 nucleotide sequence: TGTGCCAGCCGGACTAGCGGGACGTTCTACGAGCAGTACTTC. The complete variable domain, with remaining parts taken from reference TRBV5-5 and TRBJ2-7, reads DAGVTQSPTHLIKTRGQQVTLRCSPISGHKSVSWYQQVLGQGPQFIFQYYEKEERGRGNFPDRFSARQFPNYSSELNVNALLLGDSALYLCASRTSGTFYEQYFGPGTRLTVT.

This clonotype was recorded many times. The chain links TRBV2 to TRBJ1-2; D remains ambiguous. The CDR3 loop spans 13 amino acids. The germline V gene encodes CDR1 SNHLY and CDR2 FYNNEI. V shed 5 bases and J shed 6 bases, with 13 bases lying between them. The CDR3 protein is CASSPAGQHGYTF. The CDR3 DNA sequence: TGTGCCAGCAGTCCCGCGGGTCAGCATGGCTACACCTTC.

There are a few counts of this clonotype. This chain joins TRBV7-8 and TRBJ2-2; TRBD1 matches at 10 bases. Germline V gene lookup returns CDR1 SGHVS and CDR2 FQNEAQ. This CDR3 contains 16 residues. Trimming at V came to 6 bases and at J to 4 bases, leaving 8 bases not matched to a gene. CDR3 sequence: CASRKARDRGTGELFF. CDR3 in DNA: TGTGCCAGCAGAAAGGCACGGGACAGGGGCACCGGGGAGCTGTTTTTT.

In its sample, this clonotype was seen a few times. The V and J genes are TRBV18 and TRBJ1-1; D might be TRBD1 (5 bases). The germline V and J ends were trimmed by 3 bases and 4 bases, with 9 bases remaining between them. The CDR3 loop spans 13 amino acids. Looked up from germline, CDR1 is KGHSH and CDR2 is LQKENI. CDR3: CASSPRDATEAFF. In DNA, the CDR3 is TGTGCCAGCTCACCTCGGGACGCCACTGAAGCTTTCTTT.

This clonotype was detected many times. The chain couples TRBV7-8 to TRBJ2-5, with D perhaps TRBD2 (7 bases). In germline, CDR1 is SGHVS, CDR2 FQNEAQ. This CDR3 region has 13 residues. Trimming took off 10 bases at V and 5 bases at J, with 17 bases between the two ends. In DNA form, the CDR3 reads TGTGCCACTCGACGGGGGGCTTTGGAGACCCAGTACTTC. Translation gives CATRRGALETQYF.

This clonotype was seen at least ten times. The chain is built from TRBV29-1 and TRBJ2-7; the D gene is possibly TRBD2 (6 bases). Trimming removed 1 base from V and 3 bases from J, with 10 bases in between. CDR1 is SQVTM, CDR2 ANQGSEA, per germline. The CDR3 covers 13 residues. In nucleotides, the CDR3 is TGCAGCGTTGAAGCAGGAGGGAACTACGAGCAGTACTTC. Protein product: CSVEAGGNYEQYF.

This clonotype was seen ten or more times. V usage is TRBV7-2 and J usage is TRBJ2-5; TRBD2 agrees at 11 bases. Germline CDR1 SGHTA, CDR2 FQGNSA. With 4 bases clipped from V and 2 bases from J, the junction kept 6 bases outside the gene matches. The CDR3 contains 16 residues. Here the CDR3 reads CASSSSSGGFQETQYF. The CDR3 bases are TGTGCCAGCAGCTCCTCTAGCGGGGGGTTTCAAGAGACCCAGTACTTC.

CDR3 coding DNA: TGTGCCAGCAGTGCCGGACAGGGCCCGGAATCACCCCTCCACTTT. It yields the protein CASSAGQGPESPLHF. The chain joins TRBV12-3 or TRBV12-4 to TRBJ1-6; TRBD1 aligns across 8 bases. J was trimmed by 10 bases and V by 5 bases; bases with no gene match: 10. The length of the CDR3 is 15 residues.

This clonotype came up many times. The V gene is TRBV19, the J gene TRBJ1-1; tentative D call: TRBD1 (6 bases). The CDR3 covers 16 residues. V was cut by 6 bases and J by 5 bases, with 22 bases left in between. The germline gives CDR1 LNHDA, CDR2 SQIVND (reference sequence). The CDR3 loop reads CASRTKGHKKGTEAFF. CDR3 nucleotides: TGTGCCAGTAGGACAAAGGGACACAAGAAAGGGACTGAAGCTTTCTTT.

The sample holds many counts of this clonotype. The gene calls are TRBV5-1 and TRBJ2-7; no firm D call. The germline V gene encodes CDR1 SGHRS and CDR2 YFSETQ. V dropped 3 bases and J dropped 5 bases, with 15 bases sitting between them. The CDR3 length is 14 residues. CDR3 loop: CASSWQEAYHEQYF. Here the CDR3 DNA reads TGCGCCAGCAGCTGGCAGGAAGCCTACCACGAGCAGTACTTC. Drawing the rest from reference TRBV5-1 and TRBJ2-7, the complete variable domain is KAGVTQTPRYLIKTRGQQVTLSCSPISGHRSVSWYQQTPGQGLQFLFEYFSETQRNKGNFPGRFSGRQFSNSRSEMNVSTLELGDSALYLCASSWQEAYHEQYFGPGTRLTVT.